A selection of T cell receptor beta chains follows, all from one sample in a study of patients and donors after allogeneic stem cell transplantation. From the RT-PCR reads, TCRdb called clonotypes with MiXCR, one entry per CDR3 protein. In the table there are around 160,000 distinct CDR3 sequences, approximately 30% of which are singletons. The sample was blood, either unsorted or a sorted T cell fraction (not recorded which). Receptors originate from a human donor who was either an allogeneic HSCT recipient or a stem cell or donor lymphocyte infusion donor (not recorded which). It is not recorded whose cells these are; they may come from a transplant donor. Both conserved end residues are part of each CDR3. The order of the fields is J gene, V gene, clone size, D gene, CDR3 protein, CDR3 DNA. D genes are given only for firm matches. The listing skips clone size in some rows; elsewhere it reads once, few, many or a size class.

TRBJ1-1	TRBV19	few	NA	CASSMLDTEAFF	TGTGCCAGTAGTATGTTGGACACTGAAGCTTTCTTT
TRBJ1-1	TRBV29-1	many	NA	CSVGPRQMNTEAFF	TGCAGCGTTGGCCCGAGGCAGATGAACACTGAAGCTTTCTTT
TRBJ2-1	TRBV20-1	NA	NA	CSAREAGIYNEQFF	TGCAGTGCTAGAGAGGCAGGGATCTACAATGAGCAGTTCTTC
TRBJ1-2	TRBV5-6	many	NA	CASSLKRGFYGYTF	TGTGCCAGCAGCTTGAAAAGGGGGTTCTATGGCTACACCTTC
TRBJ2-2	TRBV12-5	once	TRBD2	CASGLGLAHLLPGELFF	TGTGCTAGTGGTTTGGGACTAGCCCACCTATTACCCGGGGAGCTGTTTTTT
TRBJ1-5	TRBV4-1	once	TRBD1	CASSRGTGEGNQLQHF	TGCGCCAGCAGCCGTGGGACAGGGGAAGGCAATCAGCTCCAGCATTTT
TRBJ1-1	TRBV7-2	few	TRBD1	CASSHKAGTAEAFF	TGTGCCAGCAGCCATAAAGCCGGGACAGCGGAAGCTTTCTTT
TRBJ2-7	TRBV7-9	few	NA	CASSFKSSYEQYF	TGTGCCAGCAGCTTTAAGAGCTCCTACGAGCAGTACTTC
TRBJ2-1	TRBV6-6	NA	NA	CASSSDNEQFF	TGTGCCAGCAGTTCGGACAATGAGCAGTTCTTC
TRBJ1-2	TRBV7-9	NA	NA	CASTLAGATPRNNGYTF	TGTGCCAGCACCTTAGCAGGGGCTACCCCCAGGAATAATGGCTACACCTTC
TRBJ1-4	TRBV5-5	NA	NA	CASSIEGKLFF	TGTGCCAGCAGCATCGAAGGAAAACTGTTTTTT
TRBJ1-1	TRBV29-1	NA	TRBD1	CSVDRTGSTEAFF	TGCAGCGTTGATCGGACAGGATCCACTGAAGCTTTCTTT
TRBJ2-3	TRBV29-1	few	TRBD2	CSVEQASGPEGDTQYF	TGCAGCGTTGAACAGGCTAGCGGACCAGAGGGAGATACGCAGTATTTT
TRBJ1-1	TRBV21-1	NA	NA	CASSREQRNTEAFF	TGTGCCAGCAGCAGGGAACAACGGAACACTGAAGCTTTCTTT